The 23 T cell receptor beta chains below were found in one sample sequenced in a study of CD8+ T cells in alopecia areata. After isolation, RNA underwent reverse transcription to generate cDNA as the sequencing template. Generated by immunoSEQ multiplex PCR, the TCRdb table keeps only in-frame clones and is missing some. The table includes fewer than 350,000 clones, about 62% detected once. Treatment reported: oral pan-JAK inhibitor, 5-10 mg twice daily. This specimen consisted of CD4+ T cells sorted from blood, obtained at week 24, from a patient treated with tofacitinib. These receptors all come from a human donor with alopecia areata.

This rearrangement joins TRBV6-5 to TRBJ1-5; 7 bases match TRBD1. The V and J ends lost 0 bases and 7 bases, in that order; junction bases with no gene match: 3. In germline, CDR1 is MNHEY, CDR2 SVGAGI. The CDR3 runs 14 residues. The CDR3 here is CASSYSGGGQPQHF. The CDR3 DNA follows: TGTGCCAGCAGTTACTCAGGAGGGGGCCAGCCCCAGCATTTT.

The rearrangement joins TRBV7-2 to TRBJ1-2; 9 nucleotides line up with TRBD1. Germline loops: CDR1 SGHTA, CDR2 FQGNSA. Trimming removed 5 bases from V and 8 bases from J; junction bases left unmatched: 9. The CDR3 spans 14 residues. The CDR3 DNA is TGTGCCAGCAGCGCCCTACAGGGGGCGAGGGGCTACACCTTC. As protein: CASSALQGARGYTF.

The rearrangement joins TRBV5-1 to TRBJ2-2; possible D gene TRBD1, 6 bases. Per the germline V gene, CDR1 is SGHRS and CDR2 is YFSETQ. With 8 bases removed from V and 6 bases from J, the gap between germline ends came to 17 bases. The CDR3 extends over 14 amino acids. CDR3 sequence: CASNRDTSSGELFF. The CDR3 DNA is TGCGCCAGTAACAGGGATACCTCTTCCGGGGAGCTGTTTTTT. The variable domain in full, completed from reference TRBV5-1 and TRBJ2-2, reads KAGVTQTPRYLIKTRGQQVTLSCSPISGHRSVSWYQQTPGQGLQFLFEYFSETQRNKGNFPGRFSGRQFSNSRSEMNVSTLELGDSALYLCASNRDTSSGELFFGEGSRLTVL.

V usage is TRBV5-6 and J usage is TRBJ1-5; 9 bases are a match to TRBD1. The CDR3 has 15 residues. V lost 5 bases and J lost 6; bases outside the gene matches: 9. The germline CDR1 and CDR2 sequences are SGHDT and YYEEEE. CDR3 sequence reads: CASSKQGARSQPQHF. The CDR3 DNA is TGTGCCAGCAGTAAACAGGGGGCGCGGAGTCAGCCCCAGCATTTT. Complete variable domain (other parts from reference TRBV5-6 and TRBJ1-5): DAGVTQSPTHLIKTRGQQVTLRCSPKSGHDTVSWYQQALGQGPQFIFQYYEEEERQRGNFPDRFSGHQFPNYSSELNVNALLLGDSALYLCASSKQGARSQPQHFGDGTRLSIL.

This sequence joins TRBV5-1 and TRBJ2-3; D is undetermined. Trimming pared 0 bases from V and 5 bases from J, leaving 1 base between. The CDR3 contains 11 residues. In germline, CDR1 is SGHRS, CDR2 YFSETQ. CDR3 sequence (DNA): TGCGCCAGCAGCTTGGTAGATACGCAGTATTTT. This encodes CASSLVDTQYF.

This clone has more than one count but fewer than ten. The J gene is TRBJ2-7, the V gene TRBV5-1; possibly TRBD1 for D (6 bases). The CDR3 loop spans 14 amino acids. Germline CDR1 is SGHRS and CDR2 is YFSETQ. The V end was cut by 4 bases, the J end by 0 bases, with 11 bases between. The CDR3 DNA is TGCGCCAGCAGCAACGGACAGAACTCCTACGAGCAGTACTTC. The encoded protein is CASSNGQNSYEQYF. The complete variable domain, with remaining parts taken from reference TRBV5-1 and TRBJ2-7, reads KAGVTQTPRYLIKTRGQQVTLSCSPISGHRSVSWYQQTPGQGLQFLFEYFSETQRNKGNFPGRFSGRQFSNSRSEMNVSTLELGDSALYLCASSNGQNSYEQYFGPGTRLTVT.

The V gene is TRBV29-1, the J gene TRBJ2-5, with D possibly matching TRBD1 (7 bases). The CDR3 is 14 residues long. The V gene lost 6 bases and the J gene lost 5 bases, with 19 bases spanning the gap. CDR1 is SQVTM, CDR2 ANQGSEA, per germline. The CDR3, as DNA: TGCAGCGTCCAGGAGACAGGGACTGTGGAGACCCAGTACTTC. It translates to CSVQETGTVETQYF.

The chain employs TRBV30 and TRBJ1-2, with 9 nucleotides matching TRBD1. Germline values: CDR1 GTSNPN, CDR2 SVGIG (reference sequence). V lost 8 bases, J lost 7 bases, and 11 bases stayed unmatched. The CDR3 has 13 residues. The CDR3 DNA follows: TGTGCCGGTCTAACAGGGGGCTTAGGTGGCTACACCTTC. This codes for CAGLTGGLGGYTF.

The chain carries TRBV30 and TRBJ1-6, with D unclear. V was shortened by 0 bases and J by 7 bases, with 10 bases between the two germline ends. There are 14 residues in the CDR3. Looked up from germline, CDR1 is GTSNPN and CDR2 is SVGIG (reference sequence). The CDR3 spells CAWSVLDENSPLHF. As DNA, the CDR3 is TGTGCCTGGAGTGTACTGGACGAAAATTCACCCCTCCACTTT.

The V call is TRBV7-3, the J call TRBJ2-3; either TRBD1 or TRBD2 may supply D (6 bases each). The V end was cut by 8 bases, the J end by 3 bases, with 12 bases between. CDR3 length equals 13 residues. CDR1 is SGHTA and CDR2 is FQGTGA in the germline V gene. The CDR3 DNA reads as TGTGCCAGCGCGACTAGGGGGACAGATACGCAGTATTTT. Its translation: CASATRGTDTQYF.

The chain combines TRBV6-5 with TRBJ2-1; TRBD2 matches at 12 bases. This CDR3 has 16 amino acids. Germline lookup yields CDR1 MNHEY and CDR2 SVGAGI. With 2 bases clipped from V and 4 bases from J, the junction kept 3 bases outside the gene matches. CDR3 coding DNA: TGTGCCAGCAGTTACCGACTAGCGGGGGTGTACAATGAGCAGTTCTTC. It encodes CASSYRLAGVYNEQFF.

This chain connects TRBV4-1 to TRBJ2-7; 7 bases fit TRBD1. This CDR3 is built from 14 residues. Germline assignment: CDR1 MGHRA and CDR2 YSYEKL. The junction had 5 bases not matched to a gene; V was cut back by 0 bases and J by 6 bases. CDR3 nucleotide sequence: TGCGCCAGCAGCCAAGAAATCACAGGGGTCGAGCAGTACTTC. Residues: CASSQEITGVEQYF.

The gene calls are TRBV5-1 and TRBJ2-7; D gene uncertain. V was shortened by 0 bases and J by 0 bases, with 10 bases between the two germline ends. This CDR3 contains 15 residues. Looked up from germline, CDR1 is SGHRS and CDR2 is YFSETQ. The CDR3 DNA is TGCGCCAGCAGCTTGGTAGGTAGGAACTCCTACGAGCAGTACTTC. This translates into CASSLVGRNSYEQYF.

The sample holds one count of this clone. The chain joins TRBV7-3 to TRBJ2-2, with 8 bases fitting TRBD1. Germline V CDR1 and CDR2: SGHTA, FQGTGA. The V gene end was trimmed by 3 bases and the J gene end by 5 bases; junction bases not matched to a gene: 2. CDR3 size: 14 residues. CDR3 region: CASSFQGATGELFF. As DNA, the CDR3 is TGTGCCAGCAGCTTCCAGGGGGCGACCGGGGAGCTGTTTTTT. Based on the CDR3 plus reference TRBV7-3 and TRBJ2-2, the full variable domain is GAGVSQTPSNKVTEKGKYVELRCDPISGHTALYWYRQSLGQGPEFLIYFQGTGAADDSGLPNDRFFAVRPEGSVSTLKIQRTERGDSAVYLCASSFQGATGELFFGEGSRLTVL.

In this sample, this clone turned up a few times. The rearrangement joins TRBV29-1 to TRBJ1-1; D gene unclear. V lost 0 bases to trimming and J lost 5 bases, with 4 bases between them. CDR1 is SQVTM and CDR2 is ANQGSEA in the germline V gene. This CDR3 spans 11 amino acids. DNA for the CDR3: TGCAGCGTTGAAGAGGGGACTGAAGCTTTCTTT. The encoded protein is CSVEEGTEAFF.

The chain employs TRBV6-5 and TRBJ2-7; D gene unclear. This CDR3 has 12 amino acids. Germline-derived CDR1 and CDR2 are MNHEY and SVGAGI. V was pared by 2 bases and J by 6 bases, with 8 bases between. This CDR3 is CASSYRAGEQYF. The CDR3 nucleotides read TGTGCCAGCAGTTACAGAGCAGGCGAGCAGTACTTC.

Regarding this clone: An end of the junction differs from the germline gene, which may be a read error. The rearrangement uses TRBV2 and TRBJ2-4; TRBD1 matches 9 bases. This CDR3 comprises 15 residues. The germline CDR1 and CDR2 sequences are SNHLY and FYNNEI. Here the CDR3 reads CASRDPTGQGLIHYF. The CDR3 bases are TGTGCCAGCAGGGATCCCACGGGACAGGGTTTGATTCACTACTTC. Combining the CDR3 with reference TRBV2 and TRBJ2-4 gives the whole variable domain EPEVTQTPSHQVTQMGQEVILRCVPISNHLYFYWYRQILGQKVEFLVSFYNNEISEKSEIFDDQFSVERPDGSNFTLKIRSTKLEDSAMYFCASRDPTGQGLIHYFGAGTRLSVL.

The V and J genes are TRBV18 and TRBJ1-3; D possibly corresponds to TRBD1 (5 bases). The germline gives CDR1 KGHSH, CDR2 LQKENI. The CDR3 covers 11 residues. V lost 3 bases, J lost 14 bases, and 11 bases lay in between. CDR3: CASSPGQGVYF. CDR3 DNA: TGTGCCAGCTCACCCGGACAAGGGGTATATTTT.

The chain couples TRBV20-1 to TRBJ1-1; D is perhaps TRBD1 (5 bases). V was shortened by 5 bases and J by 7 bases, with 11 bases between the two germline ends. This CDR3 region has 11 residues. Germline V gene lookup returns CDR1 DFQATT and CDR2 SNEGSKA (reference sequence). The DNA for the CDR3 is TGCAGTGCTGGGGGTGACGATGAAGCTTTCTTT. This gives the protein CSAGGDDEAFF.

This chain connects TRBV6-1 to TRBJ2-7, with D perhaps matching TRBD2 (7 bases). Trimming left V 2 bases short and J 1 base short, with 9 bases between. The length of the CDR3 is 14 residues. Germline V lookup: CDR1 MNHNS, CDR2 SASEGT. Written as DNA, the CDR3 is TGTGCCAGCAGTGAAAGGGGGGGATCCTACGAGCAGTACTTC. Amino acid sequence: CASSERGGSYEQYF.

A few counts support this clone. This chain links TRBV5-6 with TRBJ2-5, with unresolved D. The V end was cut by 0 bases, the J end by 6 bases, with 9 bases between. Germline values: CDR1 SGHDT, CDR2 YYEEEE. The length of the CDR3 is 13 residues. The CDR3, as DNA: TGTGCCAGCAGCTTGGGCACGGTCAAGACCCAGTACTTC. Translating it yields CASSLGTVKTQYF.

The rearrangement joins TRBV30 to TRBJ2-3, with TRBD1 identical over 8 bases. This CDR3 is built from 14 residues. V was pared by 5 bases and J by 2 bases, with 6 bases of the junction left unmatched. Germline CDR1 is GTSNPN and CDR2 is SVGIG (reference sequence). For the CDR3, the DNA is TGTGCCTGGGCTCAGGGGGCTTACACAGATACGCAGTATTTT. Translating gives CAWAQGAYTDTQYF. Variable domain in full (rest from reference TRBV30 and TRBJ2-3): SQTIHQWPATLVQPVGSPLSLECTVEGTSNPNLYWYRQAAGRGLQLLFYSVGIGQISSEVPQNLSASRPQDRQFILSSKKLLLSDSGFYLCAWAQGAYTDTQYFGPGTRLTVL.

This chain uses TRBV27 with TRBJ2-3; possibly TRBD2 for D (7 bases). Trimming left V 5 bases short and J 2 bases short, with 20 bases between. Germline V CDR1 and CDR2: MNHEY, SMNVEV (reference sequence). The CDR3 totals 17 residues. The CDR3 DNA sequence: TGTGCCAGCAGTCACCCCCTGGGGCGGGGGCACACAGATACGCAGTATTTT. This codes for CASSHPLGRGHTDTQYF.